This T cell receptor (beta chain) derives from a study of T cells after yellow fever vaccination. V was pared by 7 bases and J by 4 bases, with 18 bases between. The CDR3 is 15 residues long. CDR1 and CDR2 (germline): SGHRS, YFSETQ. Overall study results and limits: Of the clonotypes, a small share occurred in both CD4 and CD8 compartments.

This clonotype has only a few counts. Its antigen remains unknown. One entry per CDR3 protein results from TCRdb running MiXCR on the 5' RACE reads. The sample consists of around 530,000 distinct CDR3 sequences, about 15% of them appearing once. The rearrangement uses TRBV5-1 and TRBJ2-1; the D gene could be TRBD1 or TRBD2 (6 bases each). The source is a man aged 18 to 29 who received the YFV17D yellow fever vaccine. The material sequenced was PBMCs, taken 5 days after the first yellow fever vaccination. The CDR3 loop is CASRTFRGAYNEQFF. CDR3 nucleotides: TGCGCCAGCCGGACTTTTAGGGGGGCTTACAATGAGCAGTTCTTC. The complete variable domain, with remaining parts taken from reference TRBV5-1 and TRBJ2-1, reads KAGVTQTPRYLIKTRGQQVTLSCSPISGHRSVSWYQQTPGQGLQFLFEYFSETQRNKGNFPGRFSGRQFSNSRSEMNVSTLELGDSALYLCASRTFRGAYNEQFFGPGTRLTVL.